The 5 T cell receptor beta chains given below trace back to one sample, sequenced in a study of vaccination and CD4 T cells after COVID-19. Treatment meaning: approximately 10-day PBMC culture with coronavirus spike peptide pools or control peptides (ViraFEST assay). Their antigen targets remain unknown. With the Oncomine TCR Beta short-read assay, DNA from cultured CD4+ T cells was sequenced. TCRdb reprocessed the PCR reads via MiXCR and lists one record per CDR3 protein. The repertoire consists of approximately 6,000 distinct CDR3 sequences, with over 60% occurring once and the leading ten covering roughly 20%. Sequenced material: CD4+ T cells from blood, cultured in vitro. The receptors stem from a human donor who had recovered from COVID-19.

The genes are TRBV6-5 and TRBJ1-3, with TRBD1 matching 7 bases. There are 14 residues in the CDR3. V shed 2 bases and J 7 bases; nucleotides not matched to a gene: 5. Germline assignment: CDR1 MNHEY and CDR2 SVGAGI. DNA of the CDR3: TGTGCCAGCAGTTACGACAGGGCTTTGAACACCATATATTTT. Translation: CASSYDRALNTIYF.

This clonotype was seen more than once but under ten times. The rearrangement uses TRBV6-2 or TRBV6-3 and TRBJ2-3, with TRBD1 matching 7 bases. The CDR3 runs 16 residues. V lost 7 bases, J lost 4 bases, and 14 bases stayed unmatched. The V gene's germline CDR1 is MNHEY and CDR2 SVGEGT. CDR3 residues: CASTGSWDSGSDTQYF. CDR3 nucleotide sequence: TGTGCCAGCACCGGATCTTGGGACAGTGGATCAGATACGCAGTATTTT.

V gene TRBV5-1 combines with J gene TRBJ1-4; TRBD1 is a possible D gene (6 bases). CDR3 length: 14 amino acids. Germline CDR1 SGHRS, CDR2 YFSETQ. Trimming pared 1 base from V and 4 bases from J, leaving 8 bases between. The CDR3: CASSLRGFNEKLFF. CDR3 bases: TGCGCCAGCAGCTTGAGGGGGTTTAATGAAAAACTGTTTTTT.

The chain employs TRBV20-1 and TRBJ2-1; TRBD2 aligns across 12 bases. This CDR3 contains 17 residues. Germline assignment: CDR1 DFQATT and CDR2 SNEGSKA (reference sequence). V shed 3 bases, J shed 3 bases, and the junction held 9 bases outside the gene matches. This CDR3 is CSASSSSGRAGYNEQFF. CDR3 nucleotides: TGCAGTGCTAGCTCCTCTAGCGGGAGGGCCGGCTACAATGAGCAGTTCTTC.

The rearrangement uses TRBV7-9 and TRBJ2-3; D call uncertain. V was cut by 8 bases and J by 0 bases, with 9 bases left in between. This CDR3 region has 13 residues. Germline V lookup: CDR1 SEHNR, CDR2 FQNEAQ (reference sequence). CDR3 nucleotide sequence: TGTGCCAGCGTCGAGACTAGCACAGATACGCAGTATTTT. As protein: CASVETSTDTQYF.